The 3 T cell receptor beta chains in this list originate from one sample, sequenced in a study of CD8+ T cells in alopecia areata (dated by TCRdb to about 2018). According to the study, the label for this sample's treatment or condition signals: oral pan-JAK inhibitor, 5-10 mg twice daily. Libraries came from the immunoSEQ multiplex PCR assay. RNA was extracted from all samples and reverse transcribed into cDNA, which served as template for TCR sequencing. Imported from immuneACCESS, the table was reduced by TCRdb to in-frame sequences with V and J called. These copies leave out some clones; in studies compared against another copy, an unresolved V gene accounts for under half, and the cause of the remainder is not known. The sample includes some 190,000 clones, with roughly three fifths observed a single time. 1% to 1.5% of the sample is held by the ten biggest clonotypes. The sequenced sample was CD4+ T cells sorted from blood, obtained at week 44, from a patient treated with tofacitinib. The receptors were gathered from a human donor with alopecia areata.

The chain joins TRBV5-6 to TRBJ1-2; the D gene is possibly TRBD1 (5 bases). V was pared by 9 bases and J by 5 bases, with 14 bases between. The germline V gene has CDR1 SGHDT and CDR2 YYEEEE. The length of the CDR3 is 12 residues. The CDR3 nucleotides read TGTGCCACCACCCGGGGGGAATATGGCTACACCTTC. This gives the protein CATTRGEYGYTF.

The rearrangement joins TRBV27 to TRBJ1-2, with TRBD1 matching over 7 bases. The CDR3 runs to 13 residues. The germline CDR1 and CDR2 sequences are MNHEY and SMNVEV (reference sequence). Trimming at V came to 5 bases and at J to 7 bases, leaving 7 bases not matched to a gene. The CDR3 protein is CASSADRDGGYTF. The CDR3 DNA follows: TGTGCCAGCAGTGCCGACAGGGATGGTGGCTACACCTTC.

V usage is TRBV30 and J usage is TRBJ1-2; D remains ambiguous. The germline V and J ends were trimmed by 3 bases and 7 bases, with 24 bases remaining between them. Germline V gene sequence: CDR1 GTSNPN, CDR2 SVGIG (reference sequence). The CDR3 loop spans 16 amino acids. The CDR3 loop reads CAWRSTIERFLVGYTF. For the CDR3, the DNA is TGTGCCTGGAGGTCAACGATCGAGAGGTTTCTGGTTGGCTACACCTTC.